The 2 T cell receptor beta chains in this list originate from one sample, sequenced in a study of blood T cell repertoires in COVID-19. Some clones are missing from TCRdb's copy, which holds only in-frame ones; the method was immunoSEQ multiplex PCR. The data contain over 250,000 clones, roughly 86% of them seen just once; the ten biggest clones take up less than 2%. The sequencing sample was made of PBMCs or T cells enriched from blood (not recorded which). The receptors come from a woman aged 55 to 70 who had recovered from COVID-19.

V is TRBV5-1 and J is TRBJ1-2; D is unresolved. The CDR3 sequence is 15 residues long. Per the germline V gene, CDR1 is SGHRS and CDR2 is YFSETQ. V lost 4 bases and J 6 bases, leaving 19 bases between the germline ends. The CDR3 nucleotides read TGCGCCAGCAGCCTAACGGACGGAGGTATCGATGGCTACACCTTC. Translating it yields CASSLTDGGIDGYTF.

The chain is built from TRBV28 and TRBJ2-4; D unclear. From germline, CDR1 is MDHEN and CDR2 SYDVKM. V lost 3 bases to trimming and J lost 7 bases, with 10 bases between them. CDR3 length: 13 amino acids. The CDR3 region is CASSFGIRNIQYF. The CDR3, as DNA: TGTGCCAGCAGTTTCGGCATCAGGAACATTCAGTACTTC. The entire variable domain, with the rest obtained from reference TRBV28 and TRBJ2-4, is as follows: DVKVTQSSRYLVKRTGEKVFLECVQDMDHENMFWYRQDPGLGLRLIYFSYDVKMKEKGDIPEGYSVSREKKERFSLILESASTNQTSMYLCASSFGIRNIQYFGAGTRLSVL.